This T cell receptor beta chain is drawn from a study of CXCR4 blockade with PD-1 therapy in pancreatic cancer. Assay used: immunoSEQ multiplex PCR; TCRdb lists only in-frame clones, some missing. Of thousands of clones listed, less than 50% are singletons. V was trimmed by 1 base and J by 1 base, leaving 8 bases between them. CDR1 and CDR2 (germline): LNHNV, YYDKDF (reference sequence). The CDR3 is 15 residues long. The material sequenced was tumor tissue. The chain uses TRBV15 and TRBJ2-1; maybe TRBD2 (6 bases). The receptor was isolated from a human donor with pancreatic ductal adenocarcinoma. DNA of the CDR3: TGTGCCACCAGCAGAGCCGGGACTTCCTACAATGAGCAGTTCTTC. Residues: CATSRAGTSYNEQFF. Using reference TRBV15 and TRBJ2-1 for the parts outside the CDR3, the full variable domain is DAMVIQNPRYQVTQFGKPVTLSCSQTLNHNVMYWYQQKSSQAPKLLFHYYDKDFNNEADTPDNFQSRRPNTSFCFLDIRSPGLGDTAMYLCATSRAGTSYNEQFFGPGTRLTVL.